The 18 T cell receptor beta chains reported below all come from one sample, sequenced in a study of T cell responses to AZD1222 COVID-19 vaccine. This table comes from immunoSEQ multiplex PCR, and its TCRdb copy is limited to in-frame clones, with some not included. Found here are 140,000 to 150,000 clones, 70% to 90% of them singletons; the top ten hold 5.1%. Source: peripheral blood, taken 28 days after the second AZD1222 dose. Every receptor here comes from an adult who received the AZD1222 COVID-19 vaccine.

This chain uses TRBV6-1 with TRBJ1-3; no clear D gene. Trimming stripped 3 bases from V and 4 bases from J, with 10 bases between. The CDR3 contains 14 residues. Per the germline V gene, CDR1 is MNHNS and CDR2 is SASEGT. Here the CDR3 DNA reads TGTGCCAGCAGTGAGACCGGGTGGGGAAACACCATATATTTT. It translates to CASSETGWGNTIYF.

The chain is built from TRBV2 and TRBJ1-1, with D unresolved. This CDR3 has 12 amino acids. CDR1 and CDR2 from the germline V gene are SNHLY and FYNNEI. Trimming pared 6 bases from V and 4 bases from J, leaving 9 bases between. CDR3 in DNA: TGTGCCAGCAGGGCCCTGGGCACTGAAGCTTTCTTT. This encodes CASRALGTEAFF. The entire variable domain, with the rest obtained from reference TRBV2 and TRBJ1-1, is as follows: EPEVTQTPSHQVTQMGQEVILRCVPISNHLYFYWYRQILGQKVEFLVSFYNNEISEKSEIFDDQFSVERPDGSNFTLKIRSTKLEDSAMYFCASRALGTEAFFGQGTRLTVV.

The genes are TRBV7-9 and TRBJ2-1; perhaps D is TRBD1 or TRBD2 (5 bases each). Germline CDR1 SEHNR, CDR2 FQNEAQ (reference sequence). CDR3 size: 11 residues. Trimming took 4 bases from V and 10 from J, leaving 8 bases between them. The CDR3 region has the DNA TGTGCCAGCAGCTCGTGGGGGGAGCAGTTCTTC. Encoded protein: CASSSWGEQFF.

This chain links TRBV24-1 with TRBJ1-2; D remains unclear. This CDR3 is built from 12 residues. From germline, CDR1 is KGHDR and CDR2 SFDVKD. The V gene lost 2 bases and the J gene lost 5 bases, with 5 bases spanning the gap. Here the CDR3 DNA reads TGTGCCACCAGTGATTCACGATATGGCTACACCTTC. It yields the protein CATSDSRYGYTF.

The rearrangement links TRBV5-1 to TRBJ2-3; tentative D call: TRBD2 (7 bases). Trimming cost V 0 bases and J 4 bases, with 15 bases left between them. Germline CDR1 SGHRS, CDR2 YFSETQ. The CDR3 loop spans 16 amino acids. The CDR3 nucleotides read TGCGCCAGCAGCTTGGAGGGGGGGCTTCTACCAGATACGCAGTATTTT. This gives the protein CASSLEGGLLPDTQYF. Supplemented by reference TRBV5-1 and TRBJ2-3, the full variable domain reads KAGVTQTPRYLIKTRGQQVTLSCSPISGHRSVSWYQQTPGQGLQFLFEYFSETQRNKGNFPGRFSGRQFSNSRSEMNVSTLELGDSALYLCASSLEGGLLPDTQYFGPGTRLTVL.

This chain links TRBV11-3 with TRBJ2-1; D remains unclear. The CDR3 is 13 amino acids. With 5 bases removed from V and 5 bases from J, the gap between germline ends came to 10 bases. From germline, CDR1 is SGHNT and CDR2 YENEEA. CDR3 protein: CASSRSLNNEQFF. Here the CDR3 DNA reads TGTGCCAGCAGCCGAAGTCTCAACAATGAGCAGTTCTTC.

V usage is TRBV11-2 and J usage is TRBJ1-3, with 9 bases aligning to TRBD1. CDR1 and CDR2 from the germline V gene are SGHAT and FQNNGV. The V and J ends lost 5 bases and 2 bases, in that order; junction bases with no gene match: 4. The CDR3 is made up of 15 amino acids. CDR3 loop: CASSPGTGPGNTIYF. The CDR3 DNA reads TGTGCCAGCAGCCCAGGGACAGGGCCTGGAAACACCATATATTTT. The full variable domain, rest sourced from reference TRBV11-2 and TRBJ1-3, is EAGVAQSPRYKIIEKRQSVAFWCNPISGHATLYWYQQILGQGPKLLIQFQNNGVVDDSQLPKDRFSAERLKGVDSTLKIQPAKLEDSAVYLCASSPGTGPGNTIYFGEGSWLTVV.

CDR3 DNA sequence: TGTGCCAGCACCCAAGGGGGACAGCCTAATGAAAAACTGTTTTTT. Translated, it gives CASTQGGQPNEKLFF. This chain links TRBV2 with TRBJ1-4, with TRBD1 identical over 7 bases. This CDR3 region has 15 residues. Germline V gene lookup returns CDR1 SNHLY and CDR2 FYNNEI. After removal of 7 bases from V and 3 bases from J, the junction contained 8 bases not matched to a gene.

The rearrangement uses TRBV3-1 (or the pseudogene TRBV3-2) and TRBJ2-7, with a possible D match to TRBD1 (6 bases). From germline, CDR1 is LGHDT and CDR2 YNNKEL (reference sequence). Trimming took off 5 bases at V and 7 bases at J, with 9 bases between the two ends. This CDR3 has 11 residues. CDR3 DNA sequence: TGTGCCAGCAGCGTAGGGGGTGAGCAGTACTTC. The encoded protein is CASSVGGEQYF.

The rearrangement joins TRBV11-2 to TRBJ2-7; the match to TRBD2 covers 7 bases. This CDR3 has 18 amino acids. In germline, CDR1 is SGHAT, CDR2 FQNNGV. V lost 6 bases to trimming and J lost 5 bases; unmatched junction nucleotides: 22. CDR3 residues: CASRNIWREREYLNEQYF. In DNA form, the CDR3 reads TGTGCCAGCAGAAATATCTGGCGGGAGCGTGAATATTTGAACGAGCAGTACTTC. The full variable domain, its missing parts supplied by reference TRBV11-2 and TRBJ2-7, is EAGVAQSPRYKIIEKRQSVAFWCNPISGHATLYWYQQILGQGPKLLIQFQNNGVVDDSQLPKDRFSAERLKGVDSTLKIQPAKLEDSAVYLCASRNIWREREYLNEQYFGPGTRLTVT.

The J gene is TRBJ1-4, the V gene TRBV27, with 10 bases aligning to TRBD1. The CDR3 runs to 16 residues. V lost 6 bases, J lost 7 bases, and 11 bases stayed unmatched. Germline V gives CDR1 MNHEY, CDR2 SMNVEV (reference sequence). The CDR3 DNA is TGTGCCAGCAGAAGCGACAGGGGGCGAGGTATTGAAAAACTGTTTTTT. This translates into CASRSDRGRGIEKLFF.

The V and J genes are TRBV7-9 and TRBJ1-4, with 8 bases aligning to TRBD1. The CDR3 length is 15 residues. The germline gives CDR1 SEHNR, CDR2 FQNEAQ (reference sequence). Unmatched junction bases numbered 6, after V lost 2 bases and J lost 7 bases. The CDR3 region is CASSLIDRGSEKLFF. CDR3 nucleotides: TGTGCCAGCAGCTTAATCGACAGGGGTAGTGAAAAACTGTTTTTT.

The V gene is TRBV6-5, the J gene TRBJ1-4; D possibly corresponds to TRBD1 (5 bases). The CDR3 extends over 14 amino acids. In germline, CDR1 is MNHEY, CDR2 SVGAGI. The V and J ends lost 7 bases and 8 bases respectively, with 17 bases between them. CDR3 DNA: TGTGCCAGCAATGGCGGGGGATCGGGAGAAAAACTGTTTTTT. This translates into CASNGGGSGEKLFF.

J is TRBJ2-7 and V is TRBV27, with 14 bases matching TRBD2. The J segment lost 5 bases and the V segment lost 6 bases, leaving 6 bases of the junction unmatched. CDR3 size: 15 residues. Per germline, CDR1 MNHEY and CDR2 SMNVEV (reference sequence). CDR3 amino acids: CASRAGTSGSHEQYF. The CDR3 nucleotides are TGTGCCAGCAGGGCGGGGACTAGCGGGAGTCACGAGCAGTACTTC.

This chain joins TRBV15 and TRBJ2-2; D is unresolved. Germline V CDR1 and CDR2: LNHNV, YYDKDF (reference sequence). The CDR3 sequence is 17 residues long. The V end lost 0 bases, the J end lost 3 bases, and 14 bases lay between the germline ends. CDR3 bases: TGTGCCACCAGCAGAGATTTGCGCCAGGCCTACACCGGGGAGCTGTTTTTT. Translation: CATSRDLRQAYTGELFF.

The chain joins TRBV7-9 to TRBJ1-2; D is uncertain. V was cut by 4 bases and J by 5 bases, with 11 bases left in between. Germline V gives CDR1 SEHNR, CDR2 FQNEAQ (reference sequence). The CDR3 loop spans 13 amino acids. CDR3 nucleotides: TGTGCCAGCAGCTCCTCGGATCTTTATGGCTACACCTTC. Translated: CASSSSDLYGYTF. The full variable domain, rest sourced from reference TRBV7-9 and TRBJ1-2, is DTGVSQNPRHKITKRGQNVTFRCDPISEHNRLYWYRQTLGQGPEFLTYFQNEAQLEKSRLLSDRFSAERPKGSFSTLEIQRTEQGDSAMYLCASSSSDLYGYTFGSGTRLTVV.

The chain links TRBV5-1 to TRBJ2-5; D is perhaps TRBD1 or TRBD2 (5 bases each). Germline CDR1 reads SGHRS; CDR2 reads YFSETQ. Trimming cost V 4 bases and J 2 bases, with 15 bases left between them. The CDR3 is made up of 15 amino acids. This CDR3 reads CASSPGASQQETQYF. The CDR3 coding sequence is TGCGCCAGCAGCCCTGGGGCTAGCCAGCAAGAGACCCAGTACTTC.

This chain connects TRBV12-3 or TRBV12-4 to TRBJ2-7, with D unclear. The CDR3 has 13 residues. V gave up 1 base and J gave up 1 base, with 5 bases separating them. CDR3 DNA sequence: TGTGCCAGCAGTTTAGGCCAGTCCTACGAGCAGTACTTC. Protein product: CASSLGQSYEQYF.